This T cell receptor delta chain was retrieved from a study of gamma-delta T cells after stem cell transplantation. The CDR3 is 18 residues long. The V segment lost 2 bases and the J segment 0 bases; nucleotides outside the gene matches: 12. From germline, CDR1 is TSWWSYY and CDR2 QGS. TCRdb re-called clones from the RT-PCR reads via CATT. The sample includes 13,000 to 15,000 delta-chain clones, approximately 32% of them seen just once. This clonotype was obtained from a human donor. It is not recorded whose cells these are; they may come from a transplant donor. The rearrangement joins TRDV1 to TRDJ1; 7 nucleotides agree with TRDD3. Sequenced sample: gamma-delta T cells. DNA for the CDR3: TGTGCTCTTGGGGAAGCTAACTACTGGGGCGTATACACCGATAAACTCATCTTT. Protein sequence: CALGEANYWGVYTDKLIF.